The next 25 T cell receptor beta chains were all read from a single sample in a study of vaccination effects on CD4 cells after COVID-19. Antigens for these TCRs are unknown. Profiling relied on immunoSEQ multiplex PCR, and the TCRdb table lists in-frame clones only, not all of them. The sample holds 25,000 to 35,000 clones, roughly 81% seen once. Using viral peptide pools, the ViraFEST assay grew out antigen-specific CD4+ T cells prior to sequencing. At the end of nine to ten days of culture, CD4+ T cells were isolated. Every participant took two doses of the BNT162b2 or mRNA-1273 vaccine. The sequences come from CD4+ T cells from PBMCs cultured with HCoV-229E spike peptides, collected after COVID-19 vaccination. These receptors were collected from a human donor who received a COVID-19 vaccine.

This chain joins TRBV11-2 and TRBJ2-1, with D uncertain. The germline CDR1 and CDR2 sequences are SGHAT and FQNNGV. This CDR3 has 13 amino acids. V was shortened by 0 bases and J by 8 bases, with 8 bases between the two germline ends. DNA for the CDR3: TGTGCCAGCAGCTTAGATCTCCGGGATGAGCAGTTCTTC. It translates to CASSLDLRDEQFF.

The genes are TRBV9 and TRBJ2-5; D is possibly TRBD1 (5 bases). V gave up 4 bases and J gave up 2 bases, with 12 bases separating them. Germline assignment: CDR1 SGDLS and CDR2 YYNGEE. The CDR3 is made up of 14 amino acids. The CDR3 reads CASSSGRGQETQYF. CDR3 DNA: TGTGCCAGCAGCTCCGGAAGGGGACAAGAGACCCAGTACTTC.

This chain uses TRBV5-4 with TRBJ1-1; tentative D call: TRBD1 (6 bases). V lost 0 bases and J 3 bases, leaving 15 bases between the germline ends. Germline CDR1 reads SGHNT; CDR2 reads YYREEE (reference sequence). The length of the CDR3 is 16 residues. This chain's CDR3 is CASSLGGAPKDTEAFF. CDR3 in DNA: TGTGCCAGCAGCTTGGGGGGGGCCCCAAAAGACACTGAAGCTTTCTTT.

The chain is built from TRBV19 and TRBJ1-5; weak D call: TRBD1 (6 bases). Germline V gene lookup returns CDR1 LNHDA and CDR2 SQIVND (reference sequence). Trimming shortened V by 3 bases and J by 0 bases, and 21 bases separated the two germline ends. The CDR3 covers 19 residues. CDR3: CASSIRGRGGGLSNQPQHF. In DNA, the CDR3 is TGTGCCAGTAGTATTCGGGGACGGGGAGGGGGACTTAGCAATCAGCCCCAGCATTTT.

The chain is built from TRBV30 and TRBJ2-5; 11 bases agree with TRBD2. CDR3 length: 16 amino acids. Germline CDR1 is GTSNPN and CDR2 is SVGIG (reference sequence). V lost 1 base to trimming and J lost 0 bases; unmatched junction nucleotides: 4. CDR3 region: CAWSEVAGGYQETQYF. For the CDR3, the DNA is TGTGCCTGGAGTGAAGTAGCGGGGGGGTACCAAGAGACCCAGTACTTC.

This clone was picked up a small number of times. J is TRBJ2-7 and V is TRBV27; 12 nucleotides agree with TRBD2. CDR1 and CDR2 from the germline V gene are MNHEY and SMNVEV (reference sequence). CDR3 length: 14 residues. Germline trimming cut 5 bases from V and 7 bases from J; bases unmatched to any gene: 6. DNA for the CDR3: TGTGCCAGCAGTAACCCGGGACTAGCGGGTGAGCAGTACTTC. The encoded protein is CASSNPGLAGEQYF.

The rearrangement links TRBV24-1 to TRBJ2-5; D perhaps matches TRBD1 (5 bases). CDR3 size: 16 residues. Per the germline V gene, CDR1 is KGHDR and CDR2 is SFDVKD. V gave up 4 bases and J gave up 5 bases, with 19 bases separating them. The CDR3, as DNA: TGTGCCACCAGTGACCTATCAGGGATGAGGAAGGAGACCCAGTACTTC. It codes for CATSDLSGMRKETQYF.

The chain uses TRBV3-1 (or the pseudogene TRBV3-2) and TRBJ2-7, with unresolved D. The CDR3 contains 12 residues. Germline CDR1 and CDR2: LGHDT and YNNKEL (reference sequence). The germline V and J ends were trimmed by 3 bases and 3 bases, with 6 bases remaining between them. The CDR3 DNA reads TGTGCCAGCAGCCAGGCCGACTACGAGCAGTACTTC. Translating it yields CASSQADYEQYF.

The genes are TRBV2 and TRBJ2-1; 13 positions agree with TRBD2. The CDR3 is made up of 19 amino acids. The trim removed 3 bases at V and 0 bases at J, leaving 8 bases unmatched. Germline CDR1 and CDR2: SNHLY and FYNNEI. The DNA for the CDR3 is TGTGCCAGCAGTGATTGGACTAGCGGGAGAGTGGGCTCCTACAATGAGCAGTTCTTC. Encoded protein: CASSDWTSGRVGSYNEQFF.

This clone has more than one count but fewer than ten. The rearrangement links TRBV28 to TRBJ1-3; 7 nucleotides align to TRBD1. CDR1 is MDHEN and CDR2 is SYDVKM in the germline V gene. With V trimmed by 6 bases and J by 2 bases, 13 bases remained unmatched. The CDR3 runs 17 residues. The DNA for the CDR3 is TGTGCCAGCAGACGCCACCCCGGGACAGCGACTGGAAACACCATATATTTT. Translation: CASRRHPGTATGNTIYF. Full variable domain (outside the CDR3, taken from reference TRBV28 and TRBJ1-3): DVKVTQSSRYLVKRTGEKVFLECVQDMDHENMFWYRQDPGLGLRLIYFSYDVKMKEKGDIPEGYSVSREKKERFSLILESASTNQTSMYLCASRRHPGTATGNTIYFGEGSWLTVV.

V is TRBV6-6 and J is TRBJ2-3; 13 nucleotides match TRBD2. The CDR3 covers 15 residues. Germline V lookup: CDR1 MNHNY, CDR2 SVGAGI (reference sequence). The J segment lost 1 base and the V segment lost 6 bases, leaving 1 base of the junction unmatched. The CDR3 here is CASSGLAGGTDTQYF. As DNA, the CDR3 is TGTGCCAGCAGCGGACTAGCGGGGGGCACAGATACGCAGTATTTT.

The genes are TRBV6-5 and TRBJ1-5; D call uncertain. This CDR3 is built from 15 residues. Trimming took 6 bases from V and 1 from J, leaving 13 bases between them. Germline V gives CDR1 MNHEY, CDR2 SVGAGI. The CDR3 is CASRPMAKSNQPQHF. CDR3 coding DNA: TGTGCCAGCAGACCTATGGCGAAGAGCAATCAGCCCCAGCATTTT.

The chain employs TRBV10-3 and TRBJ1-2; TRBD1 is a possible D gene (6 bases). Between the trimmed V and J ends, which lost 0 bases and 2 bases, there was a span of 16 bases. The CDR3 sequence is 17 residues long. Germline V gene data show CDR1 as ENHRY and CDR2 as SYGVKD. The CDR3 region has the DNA TGTGCCATCAGTGAGTCCCTACGTGGACAGTACAACTATGGCTACACCTTC. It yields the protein CAISESLRGQYNYGYTF.

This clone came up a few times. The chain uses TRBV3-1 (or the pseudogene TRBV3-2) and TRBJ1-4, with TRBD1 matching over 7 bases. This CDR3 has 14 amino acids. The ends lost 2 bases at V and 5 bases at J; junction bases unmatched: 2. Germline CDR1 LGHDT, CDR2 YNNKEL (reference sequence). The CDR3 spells CASSQQTGNEKLFF. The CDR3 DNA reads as TGTGCCAGCAGCCAACAGACAGGGAATGAAAAACTGTTTTTT.

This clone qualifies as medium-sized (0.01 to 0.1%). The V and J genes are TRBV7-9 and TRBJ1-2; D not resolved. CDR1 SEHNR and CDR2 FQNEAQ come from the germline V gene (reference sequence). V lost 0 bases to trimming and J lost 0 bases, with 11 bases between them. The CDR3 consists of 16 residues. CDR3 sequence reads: CASSLAQTRSNYGYTF. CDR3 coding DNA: TGTGCCAGCAGCTTAGCACAGACACGGTCTAACTATGGCTACACCTTC.

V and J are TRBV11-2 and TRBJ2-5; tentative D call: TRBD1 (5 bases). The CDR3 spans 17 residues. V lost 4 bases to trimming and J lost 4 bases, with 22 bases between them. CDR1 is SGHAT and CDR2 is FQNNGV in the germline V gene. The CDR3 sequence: CASSYQPHRRPRETQYF. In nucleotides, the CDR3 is TGTGCCAGCAGCTATCAACCCCACAGGCGACCCAGAGAGACCCAGTACTTC.

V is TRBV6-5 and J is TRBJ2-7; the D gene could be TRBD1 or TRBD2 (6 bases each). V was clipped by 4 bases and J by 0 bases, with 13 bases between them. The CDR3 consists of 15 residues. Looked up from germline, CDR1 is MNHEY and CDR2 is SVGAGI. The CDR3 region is CASSSERGDSYEQYF. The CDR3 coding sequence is TGTGCCAGCAGTTCCGAGAGGGGGGACTCCTACGAGCAGTACTTC.

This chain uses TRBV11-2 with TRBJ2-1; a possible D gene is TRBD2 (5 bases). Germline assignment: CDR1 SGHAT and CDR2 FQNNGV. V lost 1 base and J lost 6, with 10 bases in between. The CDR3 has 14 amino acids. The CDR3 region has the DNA TGTGCCAGCAGCTTAGGAAGCGGACTCAATGAGCAGTTCTTC. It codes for CASSLGSGLNEQFF. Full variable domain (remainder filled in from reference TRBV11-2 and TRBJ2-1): EAGVAQSPRYKIIEKRQSVAFWCNPISGHATLYWYQQILGQGPKLLIQFQNNGVVDDSQLPKDRFSAERLKGVDSTLKIQPAKLEDSAVYLCASSLGSGLNEQFFGPGTRLTVL.

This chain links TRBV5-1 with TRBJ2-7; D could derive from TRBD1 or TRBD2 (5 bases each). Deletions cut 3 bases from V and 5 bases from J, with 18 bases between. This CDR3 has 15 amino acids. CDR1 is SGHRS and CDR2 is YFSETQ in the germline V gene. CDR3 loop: CASSSRDPSIHEQYF. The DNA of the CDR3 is TGCGCCAGCAGCTCCAGGGACCCGAGTATCCACGAGCAGTACTTC.

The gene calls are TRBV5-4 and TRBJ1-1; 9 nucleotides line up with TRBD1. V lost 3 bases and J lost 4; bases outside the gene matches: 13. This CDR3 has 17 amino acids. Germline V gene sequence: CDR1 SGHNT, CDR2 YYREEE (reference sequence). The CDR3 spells CASSSSGQGRFGTEAFF. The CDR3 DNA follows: TGTGCCAGCAGCTCATCGGGACAGGGTAGGTTCGGCACTGAAGCTTTCTTT.

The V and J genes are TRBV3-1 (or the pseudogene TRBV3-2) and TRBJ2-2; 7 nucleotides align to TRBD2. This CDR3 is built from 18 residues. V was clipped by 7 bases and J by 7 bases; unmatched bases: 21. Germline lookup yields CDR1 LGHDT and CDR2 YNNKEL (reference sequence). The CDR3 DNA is TGTGCCAGCATTTTATGGTATGAAGGGACTAATCTTGGCGGGGAGCTGTTTTTT. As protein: CASILWYEGTNLGGELFF.

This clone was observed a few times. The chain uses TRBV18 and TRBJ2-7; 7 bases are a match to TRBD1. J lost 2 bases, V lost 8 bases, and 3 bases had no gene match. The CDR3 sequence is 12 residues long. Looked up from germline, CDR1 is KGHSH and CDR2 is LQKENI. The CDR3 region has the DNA TGTGCCAGCCGACAGGGACCCTACGAGCAGTACTTC. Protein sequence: CASRQGPYEQYF.

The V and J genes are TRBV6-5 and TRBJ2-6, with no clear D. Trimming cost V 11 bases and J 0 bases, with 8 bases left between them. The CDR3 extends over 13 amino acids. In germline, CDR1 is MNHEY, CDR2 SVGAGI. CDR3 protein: CAASGSGANVLTF. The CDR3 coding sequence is TGTGCCGCGTCGGGCTCTGGGGCCAACGTCCTGACTTTC.

This CDR3 is CASSPGLAAETQYF. DNA of the CDR3: TGTGCCAGCAGCCCAGGACTAGCGGCGGAGACCCAGTACTTC. This rearrangement joins TRBV7-7 to TRBJ2-5; 10 bases are shared with TRBD2. The germline V gene encodes CDR1 SSHAT and CDR2 FNYEAQ (reference sequence). Trimming took 5 bases from V and 5 from J; bases not matched to a gene: 5. CDR3 length: 14 amino acids.

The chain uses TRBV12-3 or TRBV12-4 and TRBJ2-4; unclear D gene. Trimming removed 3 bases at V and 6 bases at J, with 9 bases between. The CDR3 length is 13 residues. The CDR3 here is CASSFEAANIQYF. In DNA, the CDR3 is TGTGCCAGCAGTTTCGAGGCAGCAAACATTCAGTACTTC.